The rows below give T cell receptor beta chains drawn from one sample of a study of T cell responses to AZD1222 COVID-19 vaccine. Libraries were prepared by immunoSEQ multiplex PCR; TCRdb keeps only in-frame clonotypes and omits some of them. The sample lists 150,000 to 200,000 clones, 94% occurring once. This specimen was peripheral blood, taken 28 days after the second AZD1222 dose. The receptor set was obtained from an adult who received the AZD1222 COVID-19 vaccine. Each CDR3 is given with its conserved first and last residue. The D gene is left open where the match is weak. Clone size is given for some rows only: seen once, a few or many times, or a class if the clone is expanded.

V: TRBV4-1; size: NA; D: NA; J: TRBJ1-6; DNA: TGCGCCAGCAGCCAAGCCGGGGTTTACCCTTTACCCCTCCACTTT; CDR3: CASSQAGVYPLPLHF
V: TRBV10-1; size: once; D: TRBD2; J: TRBJ2-4; DNA: TGCGCCAGCAGTCCAAACAGACTAGCGGGAGGAAGCCAAAACATTCAGTACTTC; CDR3: CASSPNRLAGGSQNIQYF
V: TRBV30; size: NA; D: NA; J: TRBJ2-3; DNA: TGTGCCTGGAAAAAGGGTCCGAGCACAGATACGCAGTATTTT; CDR3: CAWKKGPSTDTQYF
V: TRBV12-5; size: NA; D: NA; J: TRBJ1-6; DNA: TGTGCTAGTGGTAGCACAGGAGTCTATAATTCACCCCTCCACTTT; CDR3: CASGSTGVYNSPLHF
V: TRBV6-1; size: NA; D: NA; J: TRBJ2-1; DNA: TGTGCCAGCAGTGAAGGGTGGGCGGTAAACAATGAGCAGTTCTTC; CDR3: CASSEGWAVNNEQFF
V: TRBV7-2; size: few; D: NA; J: TRBJ2-5; DNA: TGTGCCAGCAGACCCGGGGTAACAGAGACCCAGTACTTC; CDR3: CASRPGVTETQYF
V: TRBV19; size: NA; D: TRBD1; J: TRBJ1-1; DNA: TGTGCCAGTAGTAATCCGGGACAGGAGATTCGGGGCACTGAAGCTTTCTTT; CDR3: CASSNPGQEIRGTEAFF
V: TRBV28; size: NA; D: NA; J: TRBJ1-2; DNA: TGTGCCAGCAGTTTTCTTAACACTAACTATGGCTACACCTTC; CDR3: CASSFLNTNYGYTF
V: TRBV7-8; size: NA; D: NA; J: TRBJ1-1; DNA: TGTGCCAGCAGCTTAATTCCCAATAGCGCTGAAGCTTTCTTT; CDR3: CASSLIPNSAEAFF
V: TRBV5-8; size: NA; D: NA; J: TRBJ1-5; DNA: TGTGCCAGCGCCCCGTGGGGTGCGGGGGAATCCAATCAGCCCCAGCATTTT; CDR3: CASAPWGAGESNQPQHF
V: TRBV9; size: NA; D: NA; J: TRBJ2-2; DNA: TGTGCCAGCAGCGTAGGCTGGGAACGCACCGGGGAGCTGTTTTTT; CDR3: CASSVGWERTGELFF
V: TRBV9; size: once; D: NA; J: TRBJ2-6; DNA: TGTGCCAGCAGCGTAGAACCCGGGGCCAACGTCCTGACTTTC; CDR3: CASSVEPGANVLTF
V: TRBV4-1; size: NA; D: TRBD2; J: TRBJ2-1; DNA: TGCGCCAGCACTTATAGCGGGAGATTAGGCGATGAGCAGTTCTTC; CDR3: CASTYSGRLGDEQFF
V: TRBV18; size: NA; D: NA; J: TRBJ1-3; DNA: TGTGCCAGCTCACCGAAACCAGGTTTTCAGGGTGGAAACACCATATATTTT; CDR3: CASSPKPGFQGGNTIYF
V: TRBV5-6; size: NA; D: TRBD1; J: TRBJ1-1; DNA: TGTGCCAGCAGCGAGACAGGGTACACTGAAGCTTTCTTT; CDR3: CASSETGYTEAFF
V: TRBV19; size: NA; D: NA; J: TRBJ1-1; DNA: TGTGCCAGTAGTATATCGGGGCAGGCCGGGGGAGCTTTCTTT; CDR3: CASSISGQAGGAFF
V: TRBV5-1; size: NA; D: TRBD1; J: TRBJ2-7; DNA: TGCGCCAGCAGCCTGAACAGGGGATCCTACGAGCAGTACTTC; CDR3: CASSLNRGSYEQYF
V: TRBV7-2; size: NA; D: NA; J: TRBJ1-1; DNA: TGTGCCAGCAGCTTCAGAAGGGGATCCCCTGAAGCTTTCTTT; CDR3: CASSFRRGSPEAFF
V: TRBV4-1; size: once; D: NA; J: TRBJ1-1; DNA: TGCGCCAGCAGCCAGTTGCCGGCTCCAGGGGCGGGGAACACTGAAGCTTTCTTT; CDR3: CASSQLPAPGAGNTEAFF
V: TRBV24-1; size: NA; D: NA; J: TRBJ2-3; DNA: TGTGCCACCAGTGATCCCTTGGGGATTGGTGGGCAGTATTTT; CDR3: CATSDPLGIGGQYF
V: TRBV12-5; size: NA; D: NA; J: TRBJ2-1; DNA: TGTGCTAGTGGTTTGTGGGATGAGCAGTTCTTC; CDR3: CASGLWDEQFF
V: TRBV6-1; size: NA; D: NA; J: TRBJ1-2; DNA: TGTGCCAGCAGTGAATCGGTCCTCTATGGCTACACCTTC; CDR3: CASSESVLYGYTF
V: TRBV18; size: NA; D: NA; J: TRBJ1-4; DNA: TGTGCCAGCTCACCACCCTCGGGACGGCGTGCAACTAATGAAAAACTGTTTTTT; CDR3: CASSPPSGRRATNEKLFF
V: TRBV5-6; size: NA; D: TRBD1; J: TRBJ1-2; DNA: TGTGCCAGCAGCCCACGGGACAGCACCTATGGCTACACCTTC; CDR3: CASSPRDSTYGYTF
V: TRBV9; size: NA; D: NA; J: TRBJ1-4; DNA: TGTGCCAGCAGCGTATACGGGTTTACTAATGAAAAACTGTTTTTT; CDR3: CASSVYGFTNEKLFF
V: TRBV20-1; size: NA; D: TRBD1; J: TRBJ1-1; DNA: TGCAGTCTTGACAGGGTGGCTGAAGCTTTCTTT; CDR3: CSLDRVAEAFF
V: TRBV5-4; size: few; D: TRBD1; J: TRBJ2-1; DNA: TGTGCCAGCAGCCGAGGGGGCCCGATGTCCTACAATGAGCAGTTCTTC; CDR3: CASSRGGPMSYNEQFF
V: TRBV21-1; size: NA; D: NA; J: TRBJ1-2; DNA: TGTGCCAGCAGCAATGGGCAGGGCGCTAACTATGGCTACACCTTC; CDR3: CASSNGQGANYGYTF
V: TRBV6-5; size: NA; D: NA; J: TRBJ1-6; DNA: TGTGCCAGCAGGCTCACAGGGAGGTCAAATTCACCCCTCCACTTT; CDR3: CASRLTGRSNSPLHF